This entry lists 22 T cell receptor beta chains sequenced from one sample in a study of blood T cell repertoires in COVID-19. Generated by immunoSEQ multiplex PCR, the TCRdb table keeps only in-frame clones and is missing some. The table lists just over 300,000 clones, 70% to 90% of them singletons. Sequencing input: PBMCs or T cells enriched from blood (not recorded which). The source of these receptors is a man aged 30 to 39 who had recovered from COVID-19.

The CDR3 nucleotides read TGTGCCAGCAGCGAACAGGGGGGTGGCGGGGAGCTGTTTTTT. It is translated as CASSEQGGGGELFF. This chain connects TRBV11-2 to TRBJ2-2, with 8 nucleotides matching TRBD1. J was trimmed by 7 bases and V by 5 bases; bases with no gene match: 6. Germline values: CDR1 SGHAT, CDR2 FQNNGV. The CDR3 length is 14 residues.

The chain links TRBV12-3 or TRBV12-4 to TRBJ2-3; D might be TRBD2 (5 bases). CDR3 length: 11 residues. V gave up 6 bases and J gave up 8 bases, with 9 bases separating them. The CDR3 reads CASRSEGTQYF. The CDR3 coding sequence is TGTGCCAGCAGATCCGAGGGTACGCAGTATTTT.

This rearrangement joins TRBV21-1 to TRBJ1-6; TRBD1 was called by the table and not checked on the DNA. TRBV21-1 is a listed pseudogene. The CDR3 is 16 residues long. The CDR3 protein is CASNPGQRASNSPLHF. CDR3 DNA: TGTGCCAGCAACCCGGGACAACGGGCGTCAAATTCACCCCTCCACTTT.

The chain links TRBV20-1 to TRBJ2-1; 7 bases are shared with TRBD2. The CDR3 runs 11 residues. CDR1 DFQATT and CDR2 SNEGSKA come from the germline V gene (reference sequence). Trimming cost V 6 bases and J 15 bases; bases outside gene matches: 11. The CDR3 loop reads CSASAGLEAFF. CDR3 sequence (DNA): TGCAGTGCCTCCGCCGGACTAGAGGCGTTCTTC.

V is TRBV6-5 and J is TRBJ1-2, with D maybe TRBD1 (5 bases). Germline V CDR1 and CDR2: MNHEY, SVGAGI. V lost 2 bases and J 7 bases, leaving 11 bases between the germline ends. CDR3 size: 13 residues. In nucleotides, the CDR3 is TGTGCCAGCAGTTACGGGGGGGTCTCTGGCTACACCTTC. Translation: CASSYGGVSGYTF.

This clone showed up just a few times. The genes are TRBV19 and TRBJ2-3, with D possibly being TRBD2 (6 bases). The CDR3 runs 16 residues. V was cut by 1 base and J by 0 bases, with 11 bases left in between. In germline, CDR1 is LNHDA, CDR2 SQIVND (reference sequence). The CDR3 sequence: CASSIGPGLSTDTQYF. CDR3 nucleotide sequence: TGTGCCAGTAGTATAGGCCCGGGACTTAGCACAGATACGCAGTATTTT.

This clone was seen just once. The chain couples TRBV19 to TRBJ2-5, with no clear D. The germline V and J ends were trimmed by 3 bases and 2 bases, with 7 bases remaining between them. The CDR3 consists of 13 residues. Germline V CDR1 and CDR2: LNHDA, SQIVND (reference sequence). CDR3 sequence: CASSIWPQETQYF. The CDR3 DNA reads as TGTGCCAGTAGTATTTGGCCACAAGAGACCCAGTACTTC.

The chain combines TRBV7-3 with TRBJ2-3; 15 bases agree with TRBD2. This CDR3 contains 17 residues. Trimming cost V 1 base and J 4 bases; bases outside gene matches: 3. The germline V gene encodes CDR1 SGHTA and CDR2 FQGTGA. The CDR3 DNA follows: TGTGCCAGCAGCTTAAGGGGACTAGCGGGGGGAGCAGATACGCAGTATTTT. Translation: CASSLRGLAGGADTQYF.

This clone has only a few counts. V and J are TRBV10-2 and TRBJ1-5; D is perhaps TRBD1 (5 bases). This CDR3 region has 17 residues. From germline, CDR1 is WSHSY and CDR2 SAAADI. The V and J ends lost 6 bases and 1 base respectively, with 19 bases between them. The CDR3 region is CASSVTVGRESNQPQHF. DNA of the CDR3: TGCGCCAGCAGCGTTACCGTGGGCAGGGAAAGCAATCAGCCCCAGCATTTT.

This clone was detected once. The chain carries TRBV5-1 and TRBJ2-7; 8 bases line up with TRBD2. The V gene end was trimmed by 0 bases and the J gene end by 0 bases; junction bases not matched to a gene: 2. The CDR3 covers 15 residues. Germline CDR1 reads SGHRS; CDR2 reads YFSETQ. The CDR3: CASSLGGGTSYEQYF. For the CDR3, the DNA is TGCGCCAGCAGCTTGGGCGGGGGGACCTCCTACGAGCAGTACTTC.

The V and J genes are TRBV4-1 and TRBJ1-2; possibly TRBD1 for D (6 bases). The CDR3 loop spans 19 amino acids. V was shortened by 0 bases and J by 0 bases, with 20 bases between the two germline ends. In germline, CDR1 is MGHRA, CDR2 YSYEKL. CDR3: CASSQDPVVGAAPNYGYTF. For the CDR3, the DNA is TGCGCCAGCAGCCAAGATCCCGTGGTGGGGGCAGCACCTAACTATGGCTACACCTTC.

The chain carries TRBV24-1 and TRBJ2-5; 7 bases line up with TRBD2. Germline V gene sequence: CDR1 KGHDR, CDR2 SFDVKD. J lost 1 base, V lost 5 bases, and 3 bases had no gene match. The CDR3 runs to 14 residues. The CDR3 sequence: CATSAGGFQETQYF. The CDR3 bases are TGTGCCACCAGTGCCGGGGGGTTCCAAGAGACCCAGTACTTC.

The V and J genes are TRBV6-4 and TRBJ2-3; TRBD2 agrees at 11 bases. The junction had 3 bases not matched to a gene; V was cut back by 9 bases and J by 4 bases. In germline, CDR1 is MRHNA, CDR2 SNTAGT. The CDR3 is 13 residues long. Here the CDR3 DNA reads TGTGCCAGTAGCGGGGGGGCCGCAGATACGCAGTATTTT. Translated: CASSGGAADTQYF.

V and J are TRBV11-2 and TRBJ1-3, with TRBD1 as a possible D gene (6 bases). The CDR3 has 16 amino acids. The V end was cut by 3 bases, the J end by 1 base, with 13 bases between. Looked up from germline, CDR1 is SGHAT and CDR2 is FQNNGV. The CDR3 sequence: CASSLTGLFSGNTIYF. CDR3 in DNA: TGTGCCAGCAGCTTGACAGGCCTTTTTTCTGGAAACACCATATATTTT.

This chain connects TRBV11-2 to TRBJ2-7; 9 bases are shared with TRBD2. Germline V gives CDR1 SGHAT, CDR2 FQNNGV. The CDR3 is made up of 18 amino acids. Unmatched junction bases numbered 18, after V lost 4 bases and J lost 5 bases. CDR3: CASSSWRAGGSLTHEQYF. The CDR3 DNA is TGTGCCAGCAGCTCATGGCGAGCGGGGGGAAGCCTAACCCACGAGCAGTACTTC.

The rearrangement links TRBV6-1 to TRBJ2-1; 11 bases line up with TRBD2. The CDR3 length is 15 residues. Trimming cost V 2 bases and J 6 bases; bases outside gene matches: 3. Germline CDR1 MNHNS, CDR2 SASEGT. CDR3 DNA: TGTGCCAGCAGTGAAAGTAGCGGGGGGGCCAATGAGCAGTTCTTC. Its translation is CASSESSGGANEQFF.

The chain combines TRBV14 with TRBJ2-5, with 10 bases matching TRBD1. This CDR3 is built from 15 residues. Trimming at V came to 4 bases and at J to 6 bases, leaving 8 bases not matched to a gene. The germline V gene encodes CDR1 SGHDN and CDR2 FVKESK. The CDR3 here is CASSPPGTGEQTQYF. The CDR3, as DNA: TGTGCCAGCAGCCCCCCCGGGACAGGGGAACAGACCCAGTACTTC.

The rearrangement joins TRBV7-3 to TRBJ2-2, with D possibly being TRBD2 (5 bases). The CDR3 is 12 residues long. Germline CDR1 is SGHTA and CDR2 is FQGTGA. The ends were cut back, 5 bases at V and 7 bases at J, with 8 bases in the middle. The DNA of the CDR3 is TGTGCCAGCAGCCCGAGGGTCGGGGAGCTGTTTTTT. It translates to CASSPRVGELFF.

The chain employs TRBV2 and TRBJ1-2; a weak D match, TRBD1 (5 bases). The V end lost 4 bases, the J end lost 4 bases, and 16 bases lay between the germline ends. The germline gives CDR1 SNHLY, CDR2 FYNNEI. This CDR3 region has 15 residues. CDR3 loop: CASSGGGIVRYGYTF. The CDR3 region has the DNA TGTGCCAGCAGTGGGGGCGGGATAGTGCGCTATGGCTACACCTTC. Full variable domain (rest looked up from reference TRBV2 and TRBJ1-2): EPEVTQTPSHQVTQMGQEVILRCVPISNHLYFYWYRQILGQKVEFLVSFYNNEISEKSEIFDDQFSVERPDGSNFTLKIRSTKLEDSAMYFCASSGGGIVRYGYTFGSGTRLTVV.

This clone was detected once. The CDR3 region has the DNA TGTGCCAGCAGCTTCGGACTAGCGGGGACCCGCACAGATACGCAGTATTTT. Translation: CASSFGLAGTRTDTQYF. This rearrangement joins TRBV7-3 to TRBJ2-3; the match to TRBD2 covers 12 bases. Germline V lookup: CDR1 SGHTA, CDR2 FQGTGA. Germline trimming cut 3 bases from V and 1 base from J; bases unmatched to any gene: 5. This CDR3 is 17 amino acids long.

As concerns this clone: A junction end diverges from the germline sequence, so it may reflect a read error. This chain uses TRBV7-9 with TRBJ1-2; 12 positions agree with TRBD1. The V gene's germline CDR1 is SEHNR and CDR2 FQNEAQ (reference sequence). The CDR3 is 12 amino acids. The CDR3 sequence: CASRPGQGAAAF. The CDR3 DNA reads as TGTGCCAGCAGACCGGGACAGGGGGCTGCGGCCTTC.

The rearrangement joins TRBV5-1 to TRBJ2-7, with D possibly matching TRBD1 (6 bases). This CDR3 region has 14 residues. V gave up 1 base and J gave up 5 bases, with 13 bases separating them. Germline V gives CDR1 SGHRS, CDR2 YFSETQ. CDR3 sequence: CASSLLRGYDEQYF. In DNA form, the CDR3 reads TGCGCCAGCAGCTTGCTCAGGGGTTACGACGAGCAGTACTTC. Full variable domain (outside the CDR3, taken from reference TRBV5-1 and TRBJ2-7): KAGVTQTPRYLIKTRGQQVTLSCSPISGHRSVSWYQQTPGQGLQFLFEYFSETQRNKGNFPGRFSGRQFSNSRSEMNVSTLELGDSALYLCASSLLRGYDEQYFGPGTRLTVT.